Presented here are 22 T cell receptor beta chains from one specimen sequenced in a study of T cells in Graves' hyperthyroidism and ophthalmopathy. RNA transcripts gave rise to amplified TCR beta CDR3 regions. TCR CDR3 regions were first amplified by RT-PCR with HTBI primers. Via MiXCR, TCRdb re-called the multiplex PCR reads, giving one row per CDR3 protein. The sample contains 600,000 or so distinct CDR3 sequences, about a sixth of which appear only once. Sequencing input: blood. These receptors originate from a woman under 40 with Graves' hyperthyroidism.

DNA of the CDR3: TGTGCCACCGGACTAGCGCGAGCCTACGAGCAGTACTTC. Translating it yields CATGLARAYEQYF. The chain uses TRBV10-3 and TRBJ2-7; 9 positions agree with TRBD2. The germline CDR1 and CDR2 sequences are ENHRY and SYGVKD. The CDR3 contains 13 residues. V lost 10 bases and J lost 2; bases outside the gene matches: 6.

This clonotype was found many times. The J gene is TRBJ2-2, the V gene TRBV12-3 or TRBV12-4, with TRBD2 identical over 7 bases. After removal of 9 bases from V and 5 bases from J, the junction contained 15 bases not matched to a gene. This CDR3 spans 16 amino acids. DNA of the CDR3: TGTGCCAGTAGTGGAAGGGGAGGGTGGAGGACCGGGGAGCTGTTTTTT. Translating gives CASSGRGGWRTGELFF.

The chain carries TRBV6-2 or TRBV6-3 and TRBJ1-2; weak D call: TRBD1 (6 bases). The CDR3 length is 15 residues. Trimming shortened V by 5 bases and J by 1 base, and 14 bases separated the two germline ends. The germline CDR1 and CDR2 sequences are MNHEY and SVGEGT. The CDR3 region is CASSQRQAFNYGYTF. The CDR3 bases are TGTGCCAGCAGTCAGAGACAGGCCTTTAACTATGGCTACACCTTC.

This sequence joins TRBV19 and TRBJ2-3; D uncertain. V was cut by 4 bases and J by 1 base, with 6 bases left in between. Germline lookup yields CDR1 LNHDA and CDR2 SQIVND (reference sequence). The CDR3 has 13 residues. CDR3: CASSNAGTDTQYF. The CDR3 DNA reads TGTGCCAGTAGTAACGCGGGCACAGATACGCAGTATTTT.

This clonotype has just a few counts. The rearrangement links TRBV5-1 to TRBJ2-1; 14 bases are shared with TRBD2. CDR1 is SGHRS and CDR2 is YFSETQ in the germline V gene. V shed 4 bases, J shed 9 bases, and the junction held 6 bases outside the gene matches. The CDR3 has 15 residues. The CDR3 reads CASSNGTSGSFEQFF. The CDR3 nucleotides read TGCGCCAGCAGCAACGGGACTAGCGGGAGTTTTGAGCAGTTCTTC. The full variable domain, rest sourced from reference TRBV5-1 and TRBJ2-1, is KAGVTQTPRYLIKTRGQQVTLSCSPISGHRSVSWYQQTPGQGLQFLFEYFSETQRNKGNFPGRFSGRQFSNSRSEMNVSTLELGDSALYLCASSNGTSGSFEQFFGPGTRLTVL.

This clonotype was observed many times. The rearrangement uses TRBV6-1 and TRBJ1-2; weak D call: TRBD1 (5 bases). With 6 bases removed from V and 3 bases from J, the gap between germline ends came to 23 bases. Germline values: CDR1 MNHNS, CDR2 SASEGT. The CDR3 is 17 residues long. This CDR3 is CASRSGTVLRGDYGYTF. The CDR3 DNA sequence: TGTGCCAGCAGATCCGGGACTGTCCTTCGGGGGGACTATGGCTACACCTTC.

This chain connects TRBV7-9 to TRBJ2-5, with 15 bases aligning to TRBD2. This CDR3 is 16 amino acids long. Losses at the gene ends were 5 bases for V and 5 bases for J; bases not matched to a gene: 6. Looked up from germline, CDR1 is SEHNR and CDR2 is FQNEAQ (reference sequence). CDR3 in DNA: TGTGCCAGCAGCGCCAGGACTAGCGGGAGGGAGGAGACCCAGTACTTC. It translates to CASSARTSGREETQYF.

About this clonotype: This sequence may be a read error, since a much larger clone differs from it by one base. The V gene is TRBV28, the J gene TRBJ2-5; no reliable D call. This CDR3 contains 12 residues. Per the germline V gene, CDR1 is MDHEN and CDR2 is SYDVKM. The CDR3 region has the DNA TGTGCCAGCAGGCCTAGACAAGAGACCCGGTACTTC. This translates into CASRPRQETRYF.

In its sample, this clonotype was seen many times. This rearrangement joins TRBV28 to TRBJ2-3; D remains ambiguous. CDR3 size: 14 residues. Germline-derived CDR1 and CDR2 are MDHEN and SYDVKM. Trimming removed 5 bases from V and 3 bases from J, with 12 bases in between. The CDR3 nucleotides read TGTGCCAGCAGTCCGCGGAAAATAACAGATACGCAGTATTTT. Translating it yields CASSPRKITDTQYF.

The V gene is TRBV9, the J gene TRBJ2-2, with TRBD2 matching 7 bases. The CDR3 totals 17 residues. CDR1 and CDR2 from the germline V gene are SGDLS and YYNGEE. Germline trimming cut 0 bases from V and 0 bases from J; bases unmatched to any gene: 5. Written as DNA, the CDR3 is TGTGCCAGCAGCGTAGCTACAGCGGGGCCGAACACCGGGGAGCTGTTTTTT. This translates into CASSVATAGPNTGELFF.

This clonotype was seen a handful of times. V and J are TRBV20-1 and TRBJ1-1; D uncertain. Germline values: CDR1 DFQATT, CDR2 SNEGSKA (reference sequence). V was trimmed by 3 bases and J by 1 base, leaving 9 bases between them. The CDR3 spans 13 residues. CDR3 region: CSASIWGNTEAFF. CDR3 DNA: TGCAGTGCTAGTATATGGGGGAACACTGAAGCTTTCTTT.

In this sample, this clonotype turned up many times. The gene calls are TRBV10-3 and TRBJ2-7; 11 positions match TRBD2. V was pared by 2 bases and J by 0 bases, with 12 bases of the junction left unmatched. The CDR3 has 19 residues. Per germline, CDR1 ENHRY and CDR2 SYGVKD. CDR3 amino acids: CAISEAGTSGITSSYEQYF. CDR3 nucleotides: TGTGCCATCAGTGAGGCCGGGACTAGCGGAATTACGAGCTCCTACGAGCAGTACTTC.

This clonotype was counted only a few times. V gene TRBV28 combines with J gene TRBJ1-6, with D possibly matching TRBD1 (5 bases). V gave up 5 bases and J gave up 5 bases, with 22 bases separating them. The germline V gene encodes CDR1 MDHEN and CDR2 SYDVKM. The CDR3 is 18 residues long. The CDR3 spells CASSLFPRRGENNSPLHF. The CDR3 DNA is TGTGCCAGCAGTCTTTTTCCCCGCCGGGGGGAAAATAATTCACCCCTCCACTTT. The variable domain in full, with the rest retrieved from reference TRBV28 and TRBJ1-6, is DVKVTQSSRYLVKRTGEKVFLECVQDMDHENMFWYRQDPGLGLRLIYFSYDVKMKEKGDIPEGYSVSREKKERFSLILESASTNQTSMYLCASSLFPRRGENNSPLHFGNGTRLTVT.

This clonotype has more than one count but fewer than ten. The genes are TRBV28 and TRBJ1-1, with a possible D match to TRBD1 (5 bases). V shed 3 bases and J shed 6 bases, with 8 bases lying between them. Germline loops: CDR1 MDHEN, CDR2 SYDVKM. The CDR3 loop spans 12 amino acids. The CDR3 DNA reads TGTGCCAGCAGTTTTGGGGCCCCTGAAGCTTTCTTT. It specifies CASSFGAPEAFF. Combining the CDR3 with reference TRBV28 and TRBJ1-1 gives the whole variable domain DVKVTQSSRYLVKRTGEKVFLECVQDMDHENMFWYRQDPGLGLRLIYFSYDVKMKEKGDIPEGYSVSREKKERFSLILESASTNQTSMYLCASSFGAPEAFFGQGTRLTVV.

There are many counts of this clonotype. CDR3 coding DNA: TGTGCCAGCAGCCAACAGGGGGGTAGGACTGAAGCTTTCTTT. It encodes CASSQQGGRTEAFF. The gene calls are TRBV3-1 and TRBJ1-1; TRBD1 matches 7 bases. Germline assignment: CDR1 LGHDT and CDR2 YNNKEL (reference sequence). The junction had 5 bases not matched to a gene; V was cut back by 2 bases and J by 5 bases. The CDR3 is 14 residues long.

V usage is TRBV24-1 and J usage is TRBJ2-1, with D hard to call. CDR3 length equals 12 residues. V was clipped by 4 bases and J by 6 bases, with 6 bases between them. The V gene's germline CDR1 is KGHDR and CDR2 SFDVKD. The CDR3 sequence is CATSESLNEQFF. Here the CDR3 DNA reads TGTGCCACCAGTGAGTCCCTCAATGAGCAGTTCTTC.

This clonotype was seen repeatedly, ten times or more. This chain links TRBV7-2 with TRBJ2-1; 8 bases are a match to TRBD2. Trimming at V came to 5 bases and at J to 4 bases, leaving 4 bases not matched to a gene. Germline CDR1 SGHTA, CDR2 FQGNSA. CDR3 length equals 14 residues. The chain's CDR3 is CASSPGLGYNEQFF. CDR3 in DNA: TGTGCCAGCAGCCCGGGACTAGGTTACAATGAGCAGTTCTTC. The entire variable domain, with the rest obtained from reference TRBV7-2 and TRBJ2-1, is as follows: GAGVSQSPSNKVTEKGKDVELRCDPISGHTALYWYRQSLGQGLEFLIYFQGNSAPDKSGLPSDRFSAERTGGSVSTLTIQRTQQEDSAVYLCASSPGLGYNEQFFGPGTRLTVL.

This clonotype was counted many times. The chain has TRBV2 and TRBJ2-5; the D is unclear. Trimming removed 3 bases at V and 5 bases at J, with 13 bases between. Germline V gene sequence: CDR1 SNHLY, CDR2 FYNNEI. The CDR3 has 14 residues. In DNA, the CDR3 is TGTGCCAGCAGTGAGGGCAGCCTCGGGGAGACCCAGTACTTC. It codes for CASSEGSLGETQYF.

In this sample, this clonotype turned up many times. This sequence joins TRBV30 and TRBJ1-1; 8 bases line up with TRBD1. The CDR3 covers 11 residues. J lost 4 bases, V lost 5 bases, and 0 bases had no gene match. Germline V lookup: CDR1 GTSNPN, CDR2 SVGIG (reference sequence). CDR3 in amino acids: CAWDRGTEAFF. CDR3 coding DNA: TGTGCCTGGGACAGGGGCACTGAAGCTTTCTTT.

The rearrangement uses TRBV30 and TRBJ2-1; 8 bases line up with TRBD2. Germline CDR1 and CDR2: GTSNPN and SVGIG (reference sequence). CDR3 length: 12 amino acids. V dropped 3 bases and J dropped 12; count of bases not matched to a gene: 7. The CDR3 sequence is CAWSSGTSRQFF. The CDR3 region has the DNA TGTGCCTGGAGCTCCGGGACTAGTCGGCAGTTCTTC.

CDR3 region: CSARRSYSNQPQHF. The CDR3 DNA reads TGCAGTGCTAGACGCTCTTATAGCAATCAGCCCCAGCATTTT. The J gene is TRBJ1-5, the V gene TRBV20-1; no firm D call. V gave up 2 bases and J gave up 0 bases, with 8 bases separating them. Germline loops: CDR1 DFQATT, CDR2 SNEGSKA (reference sequence). This CDR3 spans 14 amino acids.

The genes are TRBV6-2 or TRBV6-3 and TRBJ1-2, with D tentatively TRBD1 (6 bases). Germline lookup yields CDR1 MNHEY and CDR2 SVGEGT. Trimming pared 0 bases from V and 8 bases from J, leaving 13 bases between. The CDR3 runs to 14 residues. DNA of the CDR3: TGTGCCAGCAGTTACTCTGTACAGGGTGGCGGCTACACCTTC. It codes for CASSYSVQGGGYTF.